The sequence of this T cell receptor (beta chain) was determined in a study of early T cells in non-severe SARS-CoV-2 infection. Study-wide background: Unsorted whole-blood RNA was sequenced in bulk, leaving chains unpaired. General study findings and limits: The VDJdb matching leaned toward anti-spike CD8 responses and overlooked private and CD4 specificities.

This clonotype showed up just a few times. Antigen specificity is unknown. Germline CDR1 and CDR2: KGHSH and LQKENI. With 1 base removed from V and 0 bases from J, the gap between germline ends came to 13 bases. CDR3 length: 16 amino acids. TCRdb re-called the 5' RACE reads with MiXCR, one entry per CDR3 protein. The data contain about 38,000 distinct CDR3 sequences, roughly 4.8% of them singletons. This chain uses TRBV18 with TRBJ2-7; D gene uncertain. Material for sequencing was whole blood. This receptor was obtained from an adult who was a healthcare worker with PCR-confirmed SARS-CoV-2 infection or an uninfected control (not recorded which). CDR3 DNA: TGTGCCAGCTCACCACTCGTGACCGCCAGCTCCTACGAGCAGTACTTC. Translation gives CASSPLVTASSYEQYF.